One and the same sample provided the 25 T cell receptor beta chains below, sequenced in a study of early T cells in non-severe SARS-CoV-2 infection. Using its own MiXCR run on the 5' RACE reads, TCRdb lists one record per CDR3 protein. The sample has 20,000 to 30,000 distinct CDR3 sequences, roughly 4.5% seen once. Material: whole blood. Receptors originate from an adult who was a healthcare worker with PCR-confirmed SARS-CoV-2 infection or an uninfected control (not recorded which).

This clonotype was recorded many times. This rearrangement joins TRBV11-2 to TRBJ2-7, with unresolved D. V was trimmed by 4 bases and J by 4 bases, leaving 11 bases between them. This CDR3 region has 13 residues. Germline-derived CDR1 and CDR2 are SGHAT and FQNNGV. The CDR3 sequence: CASSSPSSYEQYF. CDR3 DNA sequence: TGTGCCAGCAGCTCCCCCTCGAGTTACGAGCAGTACTTC. The full variable domain, its missing parts supplied by reference TRBV11-2 and TRBJ2-7, is EAGVAQSPRYKIIEKRQSVAFWCNPISGHATLYWYQQILGQGPKLLIQFQNNGVVDDSQLPKDRFSAERLKGVDSTLKIQPAKLEDSAVYLCASSSPSSYEQYFGPGTRLTVT.

This clonotype was counted ten times or more. The gene calls are TRBV6-2 or TRBV6-3 and TRBJ2-7; 13 positions match TRBD2. The CDR3 is 16 residues long. V shed 6 bases, J shed 2 bases, and the junction held 7 bases outside the gene matches. CDR1 is MNHEY, CDR2 SVGEGT, per germline. For the CDR3, the DNA is TGTGCCAGCAGCTCCAGACTAGCGGGGGGCGCCTACGAGCAGTACTTC. This encodes CASSSRLAGGAYEQYF.

There are many counts of this clonotype. The rearrangement joins TRBV28 to TRBJ1-2; 11 nucleotides match TRBD1. Germline V gene data show CDR1 as MDHEN and CDR2 as SYDVKM. The CDR3 is made up of 15 amino acids. J lost 6 bases, V lost 0 bases, and 3 bases had no gene match. The CDR3 is CASSLWDRGQNGYTF. CDR3 sequence (DNA): TGTGCCAGCAGTTTATGGGACAGGGGGCAGAATGGCTACACCTTC.

This clonotype has at least ten counts. The rearrangement links TRBV5-1 to TRBJ1-3, with a possible D match to TRBD1 (6 bases). In germline, CDR1 is SGHRS, CDR2 YFSETQ. The CDR3 totals 14 residues. The V gene lost 1 base and the J gene lost 4 bases, with 9 bases spanning the gap. CDR3 sequence reads: CASSLKGEGNTIYF. CDR3 in DNA: TGCGCCAGCAGCTTGAAGGGGGAAGGAAACACCATATATTTT.

V is TRBV6-1 and J is TRBJ1-2; 8 bases map to TRBD1. Trimming at V came to 7 bases and at J to 4 bases, leaving 5 bases not matched to a gene. The CDR3 runs 13 residues. CDR1 and CDR2 from the germline V gene are MNHNS and SASEGT. The CDR3 DNA follows: TGTGCCAGCATTGACAGGGGTTTCTATGGCTACACCTTC. It translates to CASIDRGFYGYTF.

Ten or more counts support this clonotype. V usage is TRBV6-5 and J usage is TRBJ1-4, with D uncertain. The CDR3 loop spans 13 amino acids. Germline V CDR1 and CDR2: MNHEY, SVGAGI. Trimming took 4 bases from V and 0 from J, leaving 3 bases between them. The CDR3 DNA is TGTGCCAGCAGTTGGGCAACTAATGAAAAACTGTTTTTT. Protein product: CASSWATNEKLFF.

This clonotype was counted many times. J is TRBJ1-2 and V is TRBV28, with 7 bases aligning to TRBD1. The CDR3 length is 13 residues. Germline V gene data show CDR1 as MDHEN and CDR2 as SYDVKM. Germline trimming cut 3 bases from V and 2 bases from J; bases unmatched to any gene: 0. CDR3 coding DNA: TGTGCCAGCAGTTTGACAGGGAACTATGGCTACACCTTC. The encoded protein is CASSLTGNYGYTF.

This clonotype was counted ten times or more. The genes are TRBV7-9 and TRBJ1-1; TRBD1 is a possible D gene (5 bases). Trimming took off 4 bases at V and 0 bases at J, with 12 bases between the two ends. This CDR3 comprises 15 residues. CDR1 is SEHNR, CDR2 FQNEAQ, per germline (reference sequence). This CDR3 reads CASSSSWGMNTEAFF. CDR3 in DNA: TGTGCCAGCAGCTCGTCGTGGGGGATGAACACTGAAGCTTTCTTT.

This clonotype was detected many times. The chain combines TRBV9 with TRBJ2-6, with D possibly TRBD2 on 6 matching bases. The CDR3 extends over 18 amino acids. Deletions cut 0 bases from V and 0 bases from J, with 13 bases between. Germline loops: CDR1 SGDLS, CDR2 YYNGEE. Here the CDR3 reads CASSVDGGDASGANVLTF. For the CDR3, the DNA is TGTGCCAGCAGCGTAGATGGAGGGGACGCCTCTGGGGCCAACGTCCTGACTTTC.

This clonotype was observed many times. V usage is TRBV7-2 and J usage is TRBJ2-5, with a possible D match to TRBD2 (5 bases). The CDR3 totals 14 residues. Per germline, CDR1 SGHTA and CDR2 FQGNSA. V was pared by 3 bases and J by 3 bases, with 11 bases between. The DNA of the CDR3 is TGTGCCAGCAGCTTTAGGGCGGGCAAAGAGACCCAGTACTTC. It translates to CASSFRAGKETQYF.

This clonotype is deemed medium-sized. The chain couples TRBV5-5 to TRBJ1-1; D gene ambiguous. The CDR3 is 13 residues long. Per the germline V gene, CDR1 is SGHKS and CDR2 is YYEKEE (reference sequence). Trimming took 4 bases from V and 5 from J, leaving 12 bases between them. In DNA, the CDR3 is TGTGCCAGCAGCCTACCGGGGAGGACTGAAGCTTTCTTT. It translates to CASSLPGRTEAFF.

Ten or more counts support this clonotype. V usage is TRBV28 and J usage is TRBJ1-2; no clear D. Germline assignment: CDR1 MDHEN and CDR2 SYDVKM. The CDR3 has 13 residues. Trimming removed 3 bases from V and 4 bases from J, with 9 bases in between. The CDR3 DNA reads as TGTGCCAGCAGTTTTTCCCAAGGCTATGGCTACACCTTC. It is translated as CASSFSQGYGYTF.

Sample share makes this clonotype medium-sized. This sequence joins TRBV15 and TRBJ1-3; D gene ambiguous. Trimming shortened V by 0 bases and J by 0 bases, and 12 bases separated the two germline ends. The CDR3 sequence is 17 residues long. Germline CDR1 and CDR2: LNHNV and YYDKDF (reference sequence). The CDR3 protein is CATSRDFSRYSGNTIYF. The CDR3 DNA is TGTGCCACCAGCAGAGATTTCTCCCGCTACTCTGGAAACACCATATATTTT.

The chain carries TRBV7-8 and TRBJ2-3; 13 nucleotides align to TRBD2. Germline V CDR1 and CDR2: SGHVS, FQNEAQ. The trim removed 1 base at V and 2 bases at J, leaving 6 bases unmatched. The CDR3 is 18 amino acids. The CDR3 is CASSLDGLAGAYTDTQYF. The CDR3 DNA follows: TGTGCCAGCAGCTTAGACGGACTAGCGGGGGCCTACACAGATACGCAGTATTTT.

This clonotype appeared many times. The V gene is TRBV7-9, the J gene TRBJ2-3; D unclear. The germline V gene encodes CDR1 SEHNR and CDR2 FQNEAQ (reference sequence). CDR3 length: 10 amino acids. V was shortened by 3 bases and J by 6 bases, with 1 base between the two germline ends. CDR3 coding DNA: TGTGCCAGCAGCTTCGATACGCAGTATTTT. Its translation is CASSFDTQYF.

This clonotype was seen repeatedly, ten times or more. This sequence joins TRBV6-2 or TRBV6-3 and TRBJ1-1; 10 bases fit TRBD1. The V gene's germline CDR1 is MNHEY and CDR2 SVGEGT. This CDR3 contains 17 residues. V was pared by 2 bases and J by 1 base, with 7 bases of the junction left unmatched. In DNA, the CDR3 is TGTGCCAGCAGTTACGGTGGGACAGGGGCCGCGAACACTGAAGCTTTCTTT. Translated: CASSYGGTGAANTEAFF.

This clonotype was seen at least ten times. This chain connects TRBV28 to TRBJ1-1, with D unclear. CDR1 is MDHEN and CDR2 is SYDVKM in the germline V gene. The CDR3 covers 14 residues. Deletions cut 5 bases from V and 4 bases from J, with 14 bases between. CDR3 coding DNA: TGTGCCAGCAGTCCAGACGAAGGTGGCACTGAAGCTTTCTTT. Protein product: CASSPDEGGTEAFF.

This clonotype was counted ten times or more. This chain connects TRBV28 to TRBJ2-1; D perhaps matches TRBD1 (6 bases). Germline V gene data show CDR1 as MDHEN and CDR2 as SYDVKM. There are 11 residues in the CDR3. Trimming took 6 bases from V and 10 from J, leaving 10 bases between them. Written as DNA, the CDR3 is TGTGCCAGCAGCTCCGGGACAGAGCAGTTCTTC. It encodes CASSSGTEQFF.

The table lists this clonotype with many counts. The rearrangement uses TRBV6-2 or TRBV6-3 and TRBJ2-2; 10 bases are a match to TRBD2. After removal of 11 bases from V and 0 bases from J, the junction contained 9 bases not matched to a gene. The length of the CDR3 is 16 residues. Germline V gene data show CDR1 as MNHEY and CDR2 as SVGEGT. This CDR3 is CAVLTSGYTNTGELFF. The CDR3, as DNA: TGTGCCGTACTGACTAGCGGGTATACGAACACCGGGGAGCTGTTTTTT.

This clonotype was detected ten times or more. The J gene is TRBJ2-2, the V gene TRBV6-1; 8 positions match TRBD1. The CDR3 loop spans 15 amino acids. The V gene end was trimmed by 1 base and the J gene end by 5 bases; junction bases not matched to a gene: 3. Germline V gives CDR1 MNHNS, CDR2 SASEGT. The CDR3 bases are TGTGCCAGCAGTGAAGATCAGGGGGCGACCGGGGAGCTGTTTTTT. Encoded protein: CASSEDQGATGELFF.

This clonotype was counted many times. The V and J genes are TRBV7-2 and TRBJ1-4; D is undetermined. V was pared by 8 bases and J by 5 bases, with 12 bases between. The germline V gene has CDR1 SGHTA and CDR2 FQGNSA. This CDR3 has 13 residues. The DNA for the CDR3 is TGTGCCAGCGGTCGGGGAAGGAATGAAAAACTGTTTTTT. This gives the protein CASGRGRNEKLFF.

The CDR3 loop is CASSSPHTDTQYF. DNA for the CDR3: TGTGCCAGCAGTTCCCCACACACAGATACGCAGTATTTT. The chain combines TRBV6-5 with TRBJ2-3; D unclear. The V and J ends lost 4 bases and 2 bases respectively, with 7 bases between them. Germline-derived CDR1 and CDR2 are MNHEY and SVGAGI. The CDR3 contains 13 residues.

This clonotype was picked up a small number of times. The chain is built from TRBV18 and TRBJ2-1; 16 positions match TRBD2. This CDR3 comprises 16 residues. From germline, CDR1 is KGHSH and CDR2 LQKENI. V trimming: 3 bases; J trimming: 8 bases; junction bases outside the gene matches: 4. The CDR3 here is CASSPGLAGGLDEQFF. The DNA of the CDR3 is TGTGCCAGCTCACCGGGACTAGCGGGGGGGTTGGATGAGCAGTTCTTC.

This clonotype has only a few counts. The chain recombines TRBV4-3 with TRBJ2-1, with a tentative D call TRBD1 (5 bases). The CDR3 spans 14 residues. Trimming removed 1 base at V and 4 bases at J, with 8 bases between. The germline V gene encodes CDR1 LGHNA and CDR2 YSLEER. The CDR3 DNA is TGCGCCAGCAGCCAAGCAGGGCAGTACAATGAGCAGTTCTTC. Translated, it gives CASSQAGQYNEQFF.

The chain recombines TRBV6-6 with TRBJ1-5, with 8 nucleotides matching TRBD1. V lost 5 bases to trimming and J lost 5 bases; unmatched junction nucleotides: 8. The CDR3 length is 15 residues. Germline assignment: CDR1 MNHNY and CDR2 SVGAGI (reference sequence). For the CDR3, the DNA is TGTGCCAGCAGTCCCGCAGGGGGCGCCCATCAGCCCCAGCATTTT. Its protein is CASSPAGGAHQPQHF.